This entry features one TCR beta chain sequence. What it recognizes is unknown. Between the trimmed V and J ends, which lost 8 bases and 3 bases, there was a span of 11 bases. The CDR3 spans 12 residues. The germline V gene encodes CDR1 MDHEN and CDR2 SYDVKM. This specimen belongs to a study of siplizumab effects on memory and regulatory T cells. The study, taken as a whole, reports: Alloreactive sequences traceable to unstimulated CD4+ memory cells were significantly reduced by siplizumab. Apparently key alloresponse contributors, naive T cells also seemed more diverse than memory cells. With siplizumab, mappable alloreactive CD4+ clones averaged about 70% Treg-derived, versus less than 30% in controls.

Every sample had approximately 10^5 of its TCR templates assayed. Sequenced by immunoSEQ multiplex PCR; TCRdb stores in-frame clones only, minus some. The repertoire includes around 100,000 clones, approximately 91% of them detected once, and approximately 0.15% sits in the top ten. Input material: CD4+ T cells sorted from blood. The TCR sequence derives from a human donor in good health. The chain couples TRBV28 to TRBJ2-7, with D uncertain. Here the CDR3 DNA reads TGTGCCAGCGGCCCTACTCTCTACGAGCAGTACTTC. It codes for CASGPTLYEQYF. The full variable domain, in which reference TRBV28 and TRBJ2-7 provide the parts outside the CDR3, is DVKVTQSSRYLVKRTGEKVFLECVQDMDHENMFWYRQDPGLGLRLIYFSYDVKMKEKGDIPEGYSVSREKKERFSLILESASTNQTSMYLCASGPTLYEQYFGPGTRLTVT.